One sample yielded the 16 T cell receptor beta chains listed below, sequenced in a study of blood T cell repertoires in COVID-19. Libraries were prepared by immunoSEQ multiplex PCR; TCRdb keeps only in-frame clonotypes and omits some of them. The data show around 300,000 clones, approximately 88% seen once. Sequenced input: peripheral blood. These TCRs come from a woman between 50 and 59 years old with active or convalescent COVID-19.

The chain uses TRBV9 and TRBJ2-2, with a tentative D call TRBD1 (6 bases). V lost 4 bases and J 5 bases, leaving 12 bases between the germline ends. Germline-derived CDR1 and CDR2 are SGDLS and YYNGEE. The CDR3 is made up of 14 amino acids. CDR3 sequence: CASSPTGSTGELFF. DNA of the CDR3: TGTGCCAGCAGCCCGACAGGAAGTACCGGGGAGCTGTTTTTT.

V gene TRBV12-5 combines with J gene TRBJ2-1, with D possibly TRBD2 on 6 matching bases. The CDR3 extends over 13 amino acids. Germline V gene data show CDR1 as LGHNT and CDR2 as FRNRAP. The V end lost 4 bases, the J end lost 6 bases, and 10 bases lay between the germline ends. CDR3 sequence: CASGSLGGNEQFF. The CDR3 DNA reads TGTGCTAGTGGTTCGCTGGGGGGCAATGAGCAGTTCTTC. Full variable domain (outside the CDR3, taken from reference TRBV12-5 and TRBJ2-1): DARVTQTPRHKVTEMGQEVTMRCQPILGHNTVFWYRQTMMQGLELLAYFRNRAPLDDSGMPKDRFSAEMPDATLATLKIQPSEPRDSAVYFCASGSLGGNEQFFGPGTRLTVL.

The gene calls are TRBV7-3 and TRBJ1-1; D perhaps matches TRBD1 (6 bases). The germline V gene has CDR1 SGHTA and CDR2 FQGTGA. Trimming left V 3 bases short and J 4 bases short, with 9 bases between. This CDR3 is 13 amino acids long. The chain's CDR3 is CASSFRGGTEAFF. For the CDR3, the DNA is TGTGCCAGCAGCTTTAGGGGGGGCACTGAAGCTTTCTTT. The whole variable domain, filled in from reference TRBV7-3 and TRBJ1-1, reads GAGVSQTPSNKVTEKGKYVELRCDPISGHTALYWYRQSLGQGPEFLIYFQGTGAADDSGLPNDRFFAVRPEGSVSTLKIQRTERGDSAVYLCASSFRGGTEAFFGQGTRLTVV.

The J gene is TRBJ1-2, the V gene TRBV12-5; 7 bases agree with TRBD1. The CDR3 extends over 13 amino acids. V lost 6 bases to trimming and J lost 2 bases; unmatched junction nucleotides: 3. Germline V CDR1 and CDR2: LGHNT, FRNRAP. This CDR3 is CASGRDSNYGYTF. The CDR3 DNA reads TGTGCTAGTGGCCGGGACAGCAACTATGGCTACACCTTC. The whole variable domain, remainder taken from reference TRBV12-5 and TRBJ1-2, is DARVTQTPRHKVTEMGQEVTMRCQPILGHNTVFWYRQTMMQGLELLAYFRNRAPLDDSGMPKDRFSAEMPDATLATLKIQPSEPRDSAVYFCASGRDSNYGYTFGSGTRLTVV.

This rearrangement joins TRBV6-1 to TRBJ1-5, with 9 bases that match TRBD1. The V gene end was trimmed by 0 bases and the J gene end by 5 bases; junction bases not matched to a gene: 5. From germline, CDR1 is MNHNS and CDR2 SASEGT. The CDR3 covers 16 residues. CDR3 sequence reads: CASSEAPGQGHQPQHF. The DNA of the CDR3 is TGTGCCAGCAGTGAAGCGCCGGGACAGGGCCATCAGCCCCAGCATTTT.

V is TRBV5-8 and J is TRBJ1-5; possible D gene TRBD1, 6 bases. The germline V gene encodes CDR1 SGHTS and CDR2 YDEGEE. The CDR3 covers 16 residues. Between the trimmed V and J ends, which lost 0 bases and 5 bases, there was a span of 15 bases. The CDR3 DNA is TGTGCCAGCAGCTTGGTAACAGGGTCCCTCCATCAGCCCCAGCATTTT. It is translated as CASSLVTGSLHQPQHF.

Relative to its sample, this clone is medium-sized. The V and J genes are TRBV2 and TRBJ2-7; 10 bases are shared with TRBD2. This CDR3 contains 15 residues. Germline trimming cut 6 bases from V and 3 bases from J; bases unmatched to any gene: 8. Germline-derived CDR1 and CDR2 are SNHLY and FYNNEI. The CDR3, as DNA: TGTGCCAGCAGATATGGACTAGCGGACCACTACGAGCAGTACTTC. Protein sequence: CASRYGLADHYEQYF.

This CDR3 reads CASSPGQGRYNEQFF. The CDR3, as DNA: TGTGCCAGTAGTCCCGGACAGGGGCGATACAATGAGCAGTTCTTC. The chain couples TRBV19 to TRBJ2-1; TRBD1 aligns across 9 bases. Germline trimming cut 5 bases from V and 4 bases from J; bases unmatched to any gene: 6. CDR3 length: 15 residues. Germline CDR1 and CDR2: LNHDA and SQIVND (reference sequence).

The V call is TRBV9, the J call TRBJ1-6; D gene ambiguous. The V gene lost 0 bases and the J gene lost 9 bases, with 7 bases spanning the gap. The CDR3 has 13 residues. Per the germline V gene, CDR1 is SGDLS and CDR2 is YYNGEE. CDR3 region: CASSVDEASPLHF. The CDR3 DNA sequence: TGTGCCAGCAGCGTAGACGAGGCTTCACCCCTCCACTTT.

The J gene is TRBJ2-3, the V gene TRBV12-5, with TRBD2 as a possible D gene (5 bases). The CDR3 contains 14 residues. Germline V gene lookup returns CDR1 LGHNT and CDR2 FRNRAP. Trimming left V 9 bases short and J 4 bases short, with 17 bases between. CDR3 protein: CARGLDLGADTQYF. DNA for the CDR3: TGTGCTAGGGGCCTTGATCTCGGGGCAGATACGCAGTATTTT.

This chain connects TRBV2 to TRBJ1-1; D is unresolved. Trimming removed 8 bases from V and 0 bases from J, with 10 bases in between. The V gene's germline CDR1 is SNHLY and CDR2 FYNNEI. This CDR3 spans 13 amino acids. DNA for the CDR3: TGTGCCAGCTCCACAGCCATGAACACTGAAGCTTTCTTT. Its translation: CASSTAMNTEAFF.

The chain has TRBV28 and TRBJ1-4; D perhaps matches TRBD1 (5 bases). V was shortened by 2 bases and J by 8 bases, with 12 bases between the two germline ends. Per the germline V gene, CDR1 is MDHEN and CDR2 is SYDVKM. The CDR3 has 14 amino acids. The CDR3 bases are TGTGCCAGCAGTTTAACCGGGGCGGGAGAAAAACTGTTTTTT. It is translated as CASSLTGAGEKLFF.

The chain uses TRBV6-5 and TRBJ2-1; weak D call: TRBD2 (6 bases). The CDR3 has 13 residues. Between the trimmed V and J ends, which lost 2 bases and 9 bases, there was a span of 11 bases. Germline-derived CDR1 and CDR2 are MNHEY and SVGAGI. CDR3 in amino acids: CASSYAGRSEQFF. As DNA, the CDR3 is TGTGCCAGCAGTTACGCGGGGCGAAGTGAGCAGTTCTTC.

About this clone itself: The germline gene is not matched at one end of the junction; a read error may be the cause. The rearrangement links TRBV10-3 to TRBJ2-3; TRBD2 matches 16 bases. This CDR3 contains 14 residues. Germline loops: CDR1 ENHRY, CDR2 SYGVKD. The CDR3 DNA reads TGTGCCATCAGTGAAGGGACTAGCGGGGGGGTTTCAGATTTT. It translates to CAISEGTSGGVSDF.

The chain recombines TRBV3-1 (or the pseudogene TRBV3-2) with TRBJ2-7; a weak D match, TRBD1 (6 bases). From germline, CDR1 is LGHDT and CDR2 YNNKEL (reference sequence). With 4 bases removed from V and 0 bases from J, the gap between germline ends came to 25 bases. The CDR3 has 19 amino acids. The CDR3 DNA sequence: TGTGCCAGCAGCCCCAGGGGAAAGTCCCAGCCTTTGAGCTCCTACGAGCAGTACTTC. This translates into CASSPRGKSQPLSSYEQYF.

This rearrangement joins TRBV2 to TRBJ2-3; 12 nucleotides align to TRBD2. This CDR3 is 15 amino acids long. V was pared by 7 bases and J by 5 bases, with 7 bases of the junction left unmatched. Germline assignment: CDR1 SNHLY and CDR2 FYNNEI. The CDR3 loop reads CASTKTSGSGDTQYF. For the CDR3, the DNA is TGTGCCAGCACCAAGACTAGCGGGAGTGGAGATACGCAGTATTTT.